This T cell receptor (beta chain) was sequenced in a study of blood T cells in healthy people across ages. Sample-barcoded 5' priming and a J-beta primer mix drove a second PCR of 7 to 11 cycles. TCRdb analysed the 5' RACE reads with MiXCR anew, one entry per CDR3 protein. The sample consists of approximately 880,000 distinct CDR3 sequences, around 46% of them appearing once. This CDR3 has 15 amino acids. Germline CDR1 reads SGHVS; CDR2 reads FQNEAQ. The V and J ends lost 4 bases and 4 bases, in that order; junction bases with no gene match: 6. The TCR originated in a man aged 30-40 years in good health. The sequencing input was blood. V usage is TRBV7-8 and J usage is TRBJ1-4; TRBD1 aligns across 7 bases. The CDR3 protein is CASSSGQALNEKLFF. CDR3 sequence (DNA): TGTGCCAGCAGCTCTGGACAGGCCCTTAATGAAAAACTGTTTTTT.